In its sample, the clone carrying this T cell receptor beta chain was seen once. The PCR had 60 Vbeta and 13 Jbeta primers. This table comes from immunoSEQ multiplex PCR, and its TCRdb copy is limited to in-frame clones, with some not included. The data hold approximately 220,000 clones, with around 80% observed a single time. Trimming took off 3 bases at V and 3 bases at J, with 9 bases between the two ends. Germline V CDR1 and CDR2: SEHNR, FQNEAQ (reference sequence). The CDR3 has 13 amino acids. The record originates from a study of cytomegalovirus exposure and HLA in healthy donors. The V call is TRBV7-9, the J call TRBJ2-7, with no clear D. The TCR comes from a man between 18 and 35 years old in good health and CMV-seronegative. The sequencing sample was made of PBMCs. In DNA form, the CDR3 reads TGTGCCAGCAGCTTCACAGAAATCTACGAGCAGTACTTC. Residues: CASSFTEIYEQYF.